The clone carrying this T cell receptor (beta chain) has more than one count but fewer than ten. Its antigen is unknown. At least 3 on the Clinical Activity Score was recorded for ophthalmopathy patients, who also had NOSPECS grade at least 4 and duration under 3 months. This entry comes from a study of T cells in Graves' hyperthyroidism and ophthalmopathy. Amplified TCR beta CDR3 regions came from RNA transcripts. A set of HTBI primers served as the primers for a first-round RT-PCR of the TCR CDR3. Each CDR3 protein is one row after TCRdb ran MiXCR on the multiplex PCR reads. The repertoire consists of hundreds of thousands of distinct CDR3 sequences, with approximately 14% occurring once and the leading ten covering roughly 13%. General study results and limits: From stable hyperthyroidism, ophthalmopathy was separated by a 13 V-J model.

The germline CDR1 and CDR2 sequences are SGHTA and FQGNSA. The CDR3 is made up of 13 amino acids. V dropped 5 bases and J dropped 1 base, with 7 bases sitting between them. Sequenced: blood. The receptor's source is a man aged 18 to 30 with Graves' ophthalmopathy. The chain employs TRBV7-2 and TRBJ2-3; weak D call: TRBD2 (5 bases). CDR3 protein: CASSQEGTDTQYF. CDR3 nucleotides: TGTGCCAGCAGCCAGGAGGGCACAGATACGCAGTATTTT.